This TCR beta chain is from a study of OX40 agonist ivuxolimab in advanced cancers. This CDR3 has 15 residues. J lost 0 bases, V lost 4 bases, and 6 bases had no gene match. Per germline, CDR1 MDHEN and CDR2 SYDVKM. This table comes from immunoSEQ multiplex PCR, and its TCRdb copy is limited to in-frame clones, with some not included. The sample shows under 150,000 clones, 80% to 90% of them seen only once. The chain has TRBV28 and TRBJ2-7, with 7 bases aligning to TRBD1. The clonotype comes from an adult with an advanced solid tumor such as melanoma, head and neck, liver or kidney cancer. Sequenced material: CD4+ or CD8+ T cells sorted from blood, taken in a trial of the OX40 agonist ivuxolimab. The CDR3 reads CASSSYRTGSYEQYF. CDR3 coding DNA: TGTGCCAGCAGTTCCTATAGGACAGGCTCCTACGAGCAGTACTTC.